One T cell receptor (beta chain) is described in this entry. What it recognizes is unknown. There are 17 residues in the CDR3. CDR1 and CDR2 (germline): LNHDA, SQIVND (reference sequence). V lost 1 base, J lost 0 bases, and 6 bases stayed unmatched. This sample was taken from a study of glioma-infiltrating T cells after dendritic cell vaccination. Study background: Glioblastoma patients came from Phase I and II dendritic cell vaccination trials. Autologous tumor lysate-pulsed dendritic cell vaccination was given between the early 2000s and the early 2010s. Patients received three intradermal dendritic cell vaccine injections at biweekly intervals. Broader study findings: No direct clonality-survival link was found; a diverse polyclonal response may matter.

Method: immunoSEQ multiplex PCR; TCRdb's copy keeps in-frame clones and lacks some. The sample has about 82,000 clones, 80% to 90% seen once. The sequenced sample was blood, obtained before dendritic cell vaccination. V and J are TRBV19 and TRBJ2-5; 9 bases agree with TRBD2. This TCR was recovered from a human donor with glioblastoma. This CDR3 reads CASSIVGAGGYQETQYF. The CDR3, as DNA: TGTGCCAGTAGTATAGTAGGGGCGGGGGGGTACCAAGAGACCCAGTACTTC.